The T cell receptor (beta chain) described here comes from a study of metastatic and nonmetastatic thyroid tumors. Study background: Malignant and benign thyroid patients had repertoires compared in peripheral blood and tumor or nodule tissue.

As originally analysed: The study took CDR3 differences across clinicopathological groups and made a distant-metastasis classifier for papillary thyroid cancer from them. TCRdb reassembled clones from the PCR reads with MiXCR. TCRdb, rather than the study authors, made the V and J calls. Seen here are about 85,000 clones, 7.5% to 9% observed once, and the top ten hold 8.8%. Germline CDR1 SGHRS, CDR2 YFSETQ. Trimming removed 3 bases from V and 8 bases from J; junction bases left unmatched: 9. The CDR3 is 14 residues long. General study findings and limits: Compared with benign nodules, malignant thyroid tumors were reported to have significantly higher TCR beta diversity in both blood and tumor.

This clone was seen at least ten times. What it recognizes is unknown. Until they underwent thyroid surgery, no patient had received any treatment. Sequencing was carried out using blood. The V gene is TRBV5-1, the J gene TRBJ1-2; 8 bases fit TRBD1. This receptor was identified in a female donor with papillary thyroid cancer or a benign thyroid nodule (not recorded which). Some clones in this sample may be carry-over from other donors' samples. Here the CDR3 DNA reads TGCGCCAGCAGCTCCGGACAGGGTAATAGGGGCTACACCTTC. Translating gives CASSSGQGNRGYTF.